Listed here are 27 T cell receptor beta chains from one sample, sequenced in a study of blood T cell repertoires in COVID-19. The repertoire was sequenced with immunoSEQ multiplex PCR; TCRdb's copy has only in-frame clones and lacks some. This sample yields 97,000 or so clones, of which approximately 82% are seen a single time; about a tenth belongs to the top ten. The sequenced sample was peripheral blood. Receptors were obtained from a man between 65 and 80 years old with active or convalescent COVID-19.

The rearrangement uses TRBV5-4 and TRBJ1-2; possible D gene TRBD1, 5 bases. Germline loops: CDR1 SGHNT, CDR2 YYREEE (reference sequence). CDR3 length: 13 amino acids. V was cut by 4 bases and J by 4 bases, with 11 bases left in between. The CDR3 bases are TGTGCCAGCAGCGCGGAGGGGTCCTATGGCTACACCTTC. Translation: CASSAEGSYGYTF.

This clone was detected only a few times. The chain couples TRBV12-3 or TRBV12-4 to TRBJ1-1, with D tentatively TRBD1 (5 bases). The CDR3 consists of 13 residues. Trimming shortened V by 5 bases and J by 4 bases, and 11 bases separated the two germline ends. The CDR3 DNA follows: TGTGCCAGCAGTCCGGTGGGGGGCACTGAAGCTTTCTTT. Amino acid sequence: CASSPVGGTEAFF.

The chain joins TRBV5-6 to TRBJ2-5; maybe TRBD1 (5 bases). Trimming left V 2 bases short and J 5 bases short, with 10 bases between. The CDR3 sequence is 13 residues long. From germline, CDR1 is SGHDT and CDR2 YYEEEE. The chain's CDR3 is CASSLGGAETQYF. The CDR3 nucleotides are TGTGCCAGCAGCTTAGGTGGGGCGGAGACCCAGTACTTC.

The V call is TRBV9, the J call TRBJ2-2; 7 nucleotides align to TRBD1. Germline loops: CDR1 SGDLS, CDR2 YYNGEE. The CDR3 is 16 amino acids. Trimming cost V 4 bases and J 0 bases; bases outside gene matches: 6. CDR3 coding DNA: TGTGCCAGCAGCACTCGGGACAGACCGAACACCGGGGAGCTGTTTTTT. Its translation: CASSTRDRPNTGELFF.

A single count supports this clone. This chain joins TRBV6-5 and TRBJ2-3; 14 nucleotides line up with TRBD2. CDR1 MNHEY and CDR2 SVGAGI come from the germline V gene. The CDR3 has 15 residues. V dropped 6 bases and J dropped 6; count of bases not matched to a gene: 5. This chain's CDR3 is CASRPGLAGADTQYF. In DNA, the CDR3 is TGTGCCAGCAGGCCGGGACTAGCGGGGGCGGATACGCAGTATTTT.

The chain recombines TRBV19 with TRBJ2-2; D ambiguous. Trimming stripped 3 bases from V and 1 base from J, with 6 bases between. From germline, CDR1 is LNHDA and CDR2 SQIVND (reference sequence). The CDR3 covers 14 residues. The CDR3 coding sequence is TGTGCCAGTAGTATCAACAGGAACACCGGGGAGCTGTTTTTT. Its translation is CASSINRNTGELFF.

In its sample, this clone was seen a few times. Additional DNA sequences in this sample encode the identical CDR3. The chain joins TRBV7-9 to TRBJ1-6; TRBD1 matches 7 bases. V lost 1 base to trimming and J lost 7 bases; unmatched junction nucleotides: 4. The CDR3 consists of 15 residues. Germline lookup yields CDR1 SEHNR and CDR2 FQNEAQ (reference sequence). CDR3 bases: TGTGCCAGCAGCTTAGGGGGGACAGACAATTCACCCCTCCACTTT. Translation gives CASSLGGTDNSPLHF. Based on the CDR3 plus reference TRBV7-9 and TRBJ1-6, the full variable domain is DTGVSQNPRHKITKRGQNVTFRCDPISEHNRLYWYRQTLGQGPEFLTYFQNEAQLEKSRLLSDRFSAERPKGSFSTLEIQRTEQGDSAMYLCASSLGGTDNSPLHFGNGTRLTVT.

This clone was detected once. This rearrangement joins TRBV7-9 to TRBJ2-3, with 10 bases aligning to TRBD2. The J segment lost 6 bases and the V segment lost 5 bases, leaving 20 bases of the junction unmatched. CDR1 and CDR2 (germline): SEHNR, FQNEAQ (reference sequence). This CDR3 is built from 19 residues. CDR3 coding DNA: TGTGCCAGCAGCACCCCCCGATCTAGCGGGGGAGGGCTTTGGGATACGCAGTATTTT. Translation: CASSTPRSSGGGLWDTQYF.

The chain combines TRBV4-2 with TRBJ1-4; 7 bases fit TRBD1. V trimming: 4 bases; J trimming: 8 bases; junction bases outside the gene matches: 10. The CDR3 runs to 15 residues. Germline values: CDR1 LGHNA, CDR2 YNFKEQ. CDR3 residues: CASSPGTGDSEKLFF. The CDR3 nucleotides are TGTGCCAGCAGCCCAGGTACAGGGGATAGCGAAAAACTGTTTTTT.

The chain recombines TRBV11-2 with TRBJ2-5; 8 bases map to TRBD2. This CDR3 is 14 amino acids long. Germline CDR1 SGHAT, CDR2 FQNNGV. With 4 bases clipped from V and 4 bases from J, the junction kept 5 bases outside the gene matches. CDR3 bases: TGTGCCAGCAGCTCTCGGGGGGGAGGAGAGACCCAGTACTTC. This translates into CASSSRGGGETQYF.

The chain uses TRBV11-3 and TRBJ2-5; possible D gene TRBD2, 6 bases. CDR3 length equals 13 residues. Trimming removed 9 bases from V and 3 bases from J, with 14 bases in between. Germline-derived CDR1 and CDR2 are SGHNT and YENEEA. The CDR3 here is CASLRWGEETQYF. The CDR3 DNA follows: TGTGCCAGTTTGAGGTGGGGGGAAGAGACCCAGTACTTC.

The chain recombines TRBV6-5 with TRBJ1-1; unclear D gene. The germline V gene has CDR1 MNHEY and CDR2 SVGAGI. The CDR3 extends over 13 amino acids. Trimming cost V 3 bases and J 3 bases, with 8 bases left between them. The CDR3 DNA is TGTGCCAGCAGTTATAACAGAGACACTGAAGCTTTCTTT. Protein product: CASSYNRDTEAFF.

The chain joins TRBV30 to TRBJ1-2; D remains unclear. The germline V gene encodes CDR1 GTSNPN and CDR2 SVGIG (reference sequence). V lost 2 bases and J 4 bases, leaving 11 bases between the germline ends. The CDR3 consists of 13 residues. The chain's CDR3 is CAWSFQRPYGYTF. In DNA, the CDR3 is TGTGCCTGGAGTTTTCAGCGCCCCTATGGCTACACCTTC.

This clone was seen only a few times. The chain recombines TRBV5-4 with TRBJ2-5; perhaps TRBD2 as D (5 bases). Trimming cost V 4 bases and J 5 bases, with 18 bases left between them. This CDR3 is built from 15 residues. Germline CDR1 and CDR2: SGHNT and YYREEE (reference sequence). The CDR3 here is CASSPSTGGGETQYF. The CDR3 DNA follows: TGTGCCAGCAGCCCCTCGACTGGAGGCGGGGAGACCCAGTACTTC.

This sequence joins TRBV15 and TRBJ1-2; 8 nucleotides line up with TRBD1. After removal of 2 bases from V and 6 bases from J, the junction contained 5 bases not matched to a gene. The germline V gene has CDR1 LNHNV and CDR2 YYDKDF (reference sequence). CDR3 length: 14 amino acids. In DNA, the CDR3 is TGTGCCACCAGCAGAAGACAGGGGAGGGATGGCTACACCTTC. Residues: CATSRRQGRDGYTF. The full variable domain, its missing parts supplied by reference TRBV15 and TRBJ1-2, is DAMVIQNPRYQVTQFGKPVTLSCSQTLNHNVMYWYQQKSSQAPKLLFHYYDKDFNNEADTPDNFQSRRPNTSFCFLDIRSPGLGDTAMYLCATSRRQGRDGYTFGSGTRLTVV.

The chain couples TRBV14 to TRBJ2-5, with D maybe TRBD2 (5 bases). Trimming cost V 1 base and J 5 bases, with 8 bases left between them. This CDR3 is 13 amino acids long. Germline V CDR1 and CDR2: SGHDN, FVKESK. In nucleotides, the CDR3 is TGTGCCAGCAGCCAAGTCCGAGGGGAGACCCAGTACTTC. Protein sequence: CASSQVRGETQYF.

This clone came up once. The J gene is TRBJ2-3, the V gene TRBV5-1; TRBD1 agrees at 9 bases. Germline V gene lookup returns CDR1 SGHRS and CDR2 YFSETQ. This CDR3 contains 19 residues. The J segment lost 2 bases and the V segment lost 0 bases, leaving 13 bases of the junction unmatched. The CDR3 coding sequence is TGCGCCAGCAGCTTGGGGTACAGGGGGCAAAGTATCTACACAGATACGCAGTATTTT. This sequence encodes CASSLGYRGQSIYTDTQYF.

The chain is built from TRBV10-3 and TRBJ2-5, with TRBD2 matching 9 bases. After removal of 2 bases from V and 7 bases from J, the junction contained 8 bases not matched to a gene. Germline-derived CDR1 and CDR2 are ENHRY and SYGVKD. The CDR3 is made up of 15 amino acids. In nucleotides, the CDR3 is TGTGCCATCAGTGAGAGGAGCGGGGGGCCTGGGACCCAGTACTTC. It encodes CAISERSGGPGTQYF.

The chain joins TRBV21-1 to TRBJ2-1; no check of the table's D call, TRBD2, against the DNA was made. TRBV21-1 is a documented pseudogene. The CDR3 spans 16 residues. The chain's CDR3 is CASSQVAAGGQGEQFF. As DNA, the CDR3 is TGTGCCAGCAGTCAAGTGGCAGCGGGGGGGCAAGGTGAGCAGTTCTTC.

The V and J genes are TRBV5-1 and TRBJ2-2, with 10 bases aligning to TRBD2. Germline V gives CDR1 SGHRS, CDR2 YFSETQ. The V segment lost 1 base and the J segment 3 bases; nucleotides outside the gene matches: 6. This CDR3 region has 17 residues. CDR3 sequence reads: CASSLSGLAGDTGELFF. In DNA, the CDR3 is TGCGCCAGCAGCTTGTCGGGGCTAGCGGGGGACACCGGGGAGCTGTTTTTT.

The chain is built from TRBV19 and TRBJ1-4, with D uncertain. The ends were cut back, 7 bases at V and 5 bases at J, with 14 bases in the middle. The CDR3 covers 14 residues. Looked up from germline, CDR1 is LNHDA and CDR2 is SQIVND (reference sequence). The CDR3 loop is CASTSPGRNEKLFF. The CDR3 bases are TGTGCCAGTACCTCCCCTGGGAGGAATGAAAAACTGTTTTTT. The full variable domain, rest sourced from reference TRBV19 and TRBJ1-4, is DGGITQSPKYLFRKEGQNVTLSCEQNLNHDAMYWYRQDPGQGLRLIYYSQIVNDFQKGDIAEGYSVSREKKESFPLTVTSAQKNPTAFYLCASTSPGRNEKLFFGSGTQLSVL.

The chain joins TRBV3-1 (or the pseudogene TRBV3-2) to TRBJ2-7; D may be TRBD2 (5 bases). The germline V and J ends were trimmed by 4 bases and 2 bases, with 9 bases remaining between them. Looked up from germline, CDR1 is LGHDT and CDR2 is YNNKEL (reference sequence). This CDR3 region has 13 residues. CDR3 residues: CASSPRTPYEQYF. CDR3 DNA sequence: TGTGCCAGCAGCCCAAGGACTCCCTACGAGCAGTACTTC.

The chain couples TRBV7-9 to TRBJ1-4; the match to TRBD1 covers 7 bases. Looked up from germline, CDR1 is SEHNR and CDR2 is FQNEAQ (reference sequence). V shed 5 bases and J 3 bases; nucleotides not matched to a gene: 12. CDR3 length: 17 amino acids. This chain's CDR3 is CASSPTRGRGANEKLFF. The CDR3 DNA reads as TGTGCCAGCAGCCCTACAAGGGGGCGCGGAGCTAATGAAAAACTGTTTTTT.

This chain links TRBV5-1 with TRBJ2-2; tentative D call: TRBD1 (5 bases). V lost 0 bases and J lost 4, with 7 bases in between. The CDR3 has 14 residues. The germline V gene has CDR1 SGHRS and CDR2 YFSETQ. CDR3 bases: TGCGCCAGCAGCTTGGACAGGATCACCGGGGAGCTGTTTTTT. Translating gives CASSLDRITGELFF.

Concerning this clone: Other DNA sequences in this specimen translate into the identical CDR3. V and J are TRBV6-4 and TRBJ2-5, with 12 bases identical to TRBD2. This CDR3 region has 14 residues. V trimming: 5 bases; J trimming: 4 bases; junction bases outside the gene matches: 2. The germline V gene encodes CDR1 MRHNA and CDR2 SNTAGT. The CDR3 spells CASSPTSGGETQYF. The CDR3 region has the DNA TGTGCCAGCAGTCCGACTAGCGGGGGAGAGACCCAGTACTTC.

This sequence joins TRBV5-4 and TRBJ2-5; 14 nucleotides line up with TRBD2. This CDR3 has 16 residues. Germline V gene data show CDR1 as SGHNT and CDR2 as YYREEE (reference sequence). Trimming at V came to 0 bases and at J to 2 bases, leaving 0 bases not matched to a gene. CDR3 nucleotide sequence: TGTGCCAGCAGCTTGGGGACTAGCGGGGGGCAAGAGACCCAGTACTTC. This translates into CASSLGTSGGQETQYF.

Of note for this clone: The same CDR3 can be traced to other DNA sequences in this sample. CDR3 protein: CASSEAGGGDTQYF. CDR3 nucleotide sequence: TGCGCCAGCAGTGAAGCGGGGGGGGGCGATACGCAGTATTTT. The gene calls are TRBV10-2 and TRBJ2-3, with 10 bases fitting TRBD2. This CDR3 contains 14 residues. Germline trimming cut 3 bases from V and 6 bases from J; bases unmatched to any gene: 3. Germline CDR1 is WSHSY and CDR2 is SAAADI.